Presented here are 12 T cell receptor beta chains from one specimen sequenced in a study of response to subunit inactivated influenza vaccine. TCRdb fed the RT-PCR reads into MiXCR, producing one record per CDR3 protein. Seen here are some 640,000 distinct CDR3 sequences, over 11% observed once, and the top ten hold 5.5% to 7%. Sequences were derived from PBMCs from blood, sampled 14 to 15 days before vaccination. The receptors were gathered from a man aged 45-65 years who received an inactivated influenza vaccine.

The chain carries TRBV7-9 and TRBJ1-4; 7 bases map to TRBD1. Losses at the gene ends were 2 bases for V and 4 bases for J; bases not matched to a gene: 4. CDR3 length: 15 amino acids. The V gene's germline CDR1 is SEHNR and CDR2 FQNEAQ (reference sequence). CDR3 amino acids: CASSLWRDSNEKLFF. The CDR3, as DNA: TGTGCCAGCAGCTTATGGCGGGACAGTAATGAAAAACTGTTTTTT.

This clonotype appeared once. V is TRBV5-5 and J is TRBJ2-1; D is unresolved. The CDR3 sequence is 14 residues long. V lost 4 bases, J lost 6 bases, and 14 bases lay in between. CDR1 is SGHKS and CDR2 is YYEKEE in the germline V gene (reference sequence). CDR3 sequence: CASSLGGDVNEQFF. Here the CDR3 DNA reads TGTGCCAGCAGCCTGGGCGGTGACGTCAATGAGCAGTTCTTC.

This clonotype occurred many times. CDR3 residues: CASSQQGQLLNEKLFF. CDR3 DNA: TGTGCCAGCAGCCAACAGGGACAGCTTCTTAATGAAAAACTGTTTTTT. This chain connects TRBV7-9 to TRBJ1-4, with TRBD1 matching over 7 bases. J gave up 4 bases and V 5 bases, and 10 bases lay outside the gene matches. Germline loops: CDR1 SEHNR, CDR2 FQNEAQ (reference sequence). This CDR3 spans 16 amino acids.

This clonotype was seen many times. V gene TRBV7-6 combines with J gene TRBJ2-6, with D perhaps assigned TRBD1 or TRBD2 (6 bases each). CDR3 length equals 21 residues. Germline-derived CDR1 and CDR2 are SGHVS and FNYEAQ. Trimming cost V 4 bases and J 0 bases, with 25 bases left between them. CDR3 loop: CASSSLPETGLLISGANVLTF. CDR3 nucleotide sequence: TGTGCCAGCAGCTCCTTGCCCGAGACAGGACTACTTATCTCTGGGGCCAACGTCCTGACTTTC.

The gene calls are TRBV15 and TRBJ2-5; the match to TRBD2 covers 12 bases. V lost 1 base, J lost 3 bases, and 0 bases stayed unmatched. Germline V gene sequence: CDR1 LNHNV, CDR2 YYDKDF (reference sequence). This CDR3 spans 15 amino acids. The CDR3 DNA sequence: TGTGCCACCAGCAGAGGGACTAGCGGGAAAGAGACCCAGTACTTC. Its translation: CATSRGTSGKETQYF.

The CDR3 nucleotides are TGTGCCAGCTCACCGATACAGGGGATCCTTCAAAACTCTGAAGCTTTCTTT. It specifies CASSPIQGILQNSEAFF. The chain carries TRBV18 and TRBJ1-1, with 7 bases identical to TRBD1. From germline, CDR1 is KGHSH and CDR2 LQKENI. This CDR3 contains 17 residues. The V gene end was trimmed by 3 bases and the J gene end by 6 bases; junction bases not matched to a gene: 16.

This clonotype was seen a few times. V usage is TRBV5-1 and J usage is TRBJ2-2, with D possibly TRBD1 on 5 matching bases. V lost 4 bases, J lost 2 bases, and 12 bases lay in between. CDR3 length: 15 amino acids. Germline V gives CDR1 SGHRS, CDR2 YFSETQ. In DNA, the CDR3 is TGCGCCAGCAGCCAAGGGGCAAAAAACACCGGGGAGCTGTTTTTT. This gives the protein CASSQGAKNTGELFF. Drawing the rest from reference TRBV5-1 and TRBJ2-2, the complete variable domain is KAGVTQTPRYLIKTRGQQVTLSCSPISGHRSVSWYQQTPGQGLQFLFEYFSETQRNKGNFPGRFSGRQFSNSRSEMNVSTLELGDSALYLCASSQGAKNTGELFFGEGSRLTVL.

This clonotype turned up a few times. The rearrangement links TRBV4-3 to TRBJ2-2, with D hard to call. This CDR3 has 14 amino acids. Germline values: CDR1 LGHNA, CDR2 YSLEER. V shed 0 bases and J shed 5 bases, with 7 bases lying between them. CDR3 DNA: TGCGCCAGCAGCCAAGACTCGGCAACCGGGGAGCTGTTTTTT. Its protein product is CASSQDSATGELFF.

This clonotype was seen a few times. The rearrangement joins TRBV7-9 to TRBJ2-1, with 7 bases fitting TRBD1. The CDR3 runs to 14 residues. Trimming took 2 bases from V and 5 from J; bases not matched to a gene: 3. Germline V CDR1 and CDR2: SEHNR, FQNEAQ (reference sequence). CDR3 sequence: CASSLYDRDNEQFF. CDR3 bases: TGTGCCAGCAGCTTATATGACAGGGACAATGAGCAGTTCTTC.

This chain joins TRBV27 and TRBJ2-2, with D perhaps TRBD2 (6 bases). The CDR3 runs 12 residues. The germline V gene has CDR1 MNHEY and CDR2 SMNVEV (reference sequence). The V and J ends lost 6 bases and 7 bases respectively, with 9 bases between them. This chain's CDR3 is CASRGLYGELFF. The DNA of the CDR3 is TGTGCCAGCAGAGGACTATACGGGGAGCTGTTTTTT.

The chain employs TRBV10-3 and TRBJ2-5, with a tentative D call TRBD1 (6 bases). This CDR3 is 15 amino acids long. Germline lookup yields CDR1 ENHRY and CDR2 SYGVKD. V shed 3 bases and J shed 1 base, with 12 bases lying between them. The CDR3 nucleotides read TGTGCCATCAGTGATTACCAGGGGCTCCAAGAGACCCAGTACTTC. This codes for CAISDYQGLQETQYF.

The CDR3 region is CASSHLGPLAQETQYF. CDR3 nucleotide sequence: TGTGCCAGCAGCCACCTGGGTCCGCTAGCCCAAGAGACCCAGTACTTC. The chain links TRBV7-9 to TRBJ2-5, with D possibly matching TRBD2 (5 bases). The CDR3 has 16 amino acids. Trimming pared 5 bases from V and 1 base from J, leaving 17 bases between. In germline, CDR1 is SEHNR, CDR2 FQNEAQ (reference sequence).